The present TCR beta chain was sequenced within a study of blood T cell repertoires in COVID-19. In the study overall: There were acute and convalescent COVID-19 samples, and they came from the United States, Italy and Spain. PBMCs, B-cell-depleted T cells, or T cells were the source of the cDNA or gDNA that made up the material.

As handled by the study authors: Nucleated cell number was recorded as an estimate derived from reference gene primer amplification. The protocol was immunoSEQ multiplex PCR, while the TCRdb copy is restricted to in-frame clones and leaves out a portion. V, J and clone size reflect that table, while D and trimming were determined from the DNA. The sample records 120,000 or so clones, more than 70% being singletons. This CDR3 is 17 amino acids long. The trim removed 0 bases at V and 0 bases at J, leaving 0 bases unmatched. Germline loops: CDR1 SGHRS, CDR2 YFSETQ. The sequenced material came from peripheral blood. The chain carries TRBV5-1 and TRBJ1-6; 10 bases are shared with TRBD1. The TCR was taken from a human donor in a cohort sampled during active COVID-19. Here the CDR3 DNA reads TGCGCCAGCAGCTTGGGGACAGGGGGCTCCTATAATTCACCCCTCCACTTT. It translates to CASSLGTGGSYNSPLHF.